Listed below are T cell receptor beta chains from one sample, sequenced in a study of cytotoxic CD8 clonotypes in ibrutinib-treated CLL. Clones were sequenced by immunoSEQ multiplex PCR, and TCRdb holds only the in-frame ones, with some missing. The repertoire has under 150,000 clones, 70% to 90% of them found once; the top ten carry less than 9%. This specimen was PBMCs, taken after 36 months of ibrutinib treatment. Receptor source: a human donor with chronic lymphocytic leukemia. CDR3s include the opening cysteine and the closing phenylalanine or tryptophan. D genes are given only for firm matches.

D	V	CDR3
-	TRBV7-9	CASSLGDTWQETQYF
TRBD1	TRBV11-2	CASSPAKTGFSGANVLTF
-	TRBV7-2	CASSPTDALNTEAFF
-	TRBV7-9	CASSPWDEQFF
-	TRBV19	CASRFAGNEKLFF
TRBD1	TRBV10-3	CAIMGQTNTEAFF
TRBD2	TRBV4-1	CASSRGGPPPDTQYF
TRBD1	TRBV5-4	CASSPDTGGPYEQYF
-	TRBV19	CASSPGPLSANIQYF
-	TRBV10-2	CASSESGFSGNTIYF
TRBD1	TRBV28	CASSWPGTGSLGYTF
-	TRBV7-9	CASSFLLLGTEAFF
-	TRBV5-5	CASTWTVYGYTF
TRBD1	TRBV30	CAWSVAGQNGYTF
-	TRBV10-2	CASRRTDQETQYF
-	TRBV2	CASSDTTGELFF
TRBD1	TRBV6-1	CASSGDSGGNSPLHF